This T cell receptor (beta chain) emerged from a study of shared clonotypes between healthy human individuals. CDR3 length: 17 amino acids. Germline V CDR1 and CDR2: SGDLS, YYNGEE. V was shortened by 0 bases and J by 2 bases, with 14 bases between the two germline ends. Positive CCR7 selection of CD45RO-negative cells yielded the naive CD8 cells, and terminally differentiated effector memory CD45RA+ cells were excluded. Remarks on this clone: Other DNA sequences from this sample encode an identical CDR3 as well.

Sequencing used immunoSEQ multiplex PCR; TCRdb keeps in-frame clones, though not all of them. The data show about 2.1 million clones, with roughly 95% seen just once and 1.5% to 2% held by the top ten. The chain joins TRBV9 to TRBJ2-2; D not certain. The receptor comes from a man between 18 and 29 years old in good health. Some clones in this sample may be carry-over from other donors' samples. Sequencing was performed on naive CD8+ T cells from PBMCs. The CDR3 DNA sequence: TGTGCCAGCAGCGTAGCACGAGACCGAGGCAACACCGGGGAGCTGTTTTTT. The encoded protein is CASSVARDRGNTGELFF.